This T cell receptor beta chain is drawn from a study of CD8 T cells in Susac syndrome. An input of about 0.5 to 1 ug of RNA was subjected to reverse transcription using random hexamers. TCRdb passed the immunoSEQ multiplex PCR reads through MiXCR, listing each CDR3 protein once. The sample has about 200,000 distinct CDR3 sequences; 90% to 95% are singletons. Healthy donors acted as controls, with matching for age and sex. This CDR3 comprises 15 residues. Germline CDR1 reads MGHRA; CDR2 reads YSYEKL. V shed 3 bases and J 6 bases; nucleotides not matched to a gene: 4. The chain recombines TRBV4-1 with TRBJ1-5, with TRBD1 identical over 11 bases. This receptor was taken from a human donor in good health. Sequenced material: CD4+ T cells from PBMCs. The CDR3 coding sequence is TGCGCCAGCAGCCACGGACAGGGGGCGGTTCAGCCCCAGCATTTT. Protein: CASSHGQGAVQPQHF.